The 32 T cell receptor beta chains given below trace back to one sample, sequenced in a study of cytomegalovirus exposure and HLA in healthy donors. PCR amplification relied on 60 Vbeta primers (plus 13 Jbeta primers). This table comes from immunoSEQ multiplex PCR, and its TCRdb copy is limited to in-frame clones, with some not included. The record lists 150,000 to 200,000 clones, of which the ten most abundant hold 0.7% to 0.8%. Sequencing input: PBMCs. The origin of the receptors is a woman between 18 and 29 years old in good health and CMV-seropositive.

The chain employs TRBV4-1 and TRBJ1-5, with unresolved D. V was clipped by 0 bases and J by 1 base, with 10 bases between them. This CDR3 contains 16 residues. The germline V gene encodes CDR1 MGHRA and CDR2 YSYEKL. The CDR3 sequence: CASSQDSGVSNQPQHF. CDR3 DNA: TGCGCCAGCAGCCAAGATTCAGGTGTGAGCAATCAGCCCCAGCATTTT.

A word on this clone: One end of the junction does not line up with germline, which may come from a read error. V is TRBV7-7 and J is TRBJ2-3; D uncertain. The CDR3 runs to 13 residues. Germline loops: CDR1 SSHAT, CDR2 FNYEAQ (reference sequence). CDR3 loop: CASSLPGTDTQYF. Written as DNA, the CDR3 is TGTGCTAGCAGCTTACCGGGCACAGATACGCAGTATTTT.

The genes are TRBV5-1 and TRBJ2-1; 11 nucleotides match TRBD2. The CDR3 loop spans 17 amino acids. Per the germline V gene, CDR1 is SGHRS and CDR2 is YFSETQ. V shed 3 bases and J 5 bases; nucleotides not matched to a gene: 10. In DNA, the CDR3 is TGCGCCAGCAGCTCCAACCTTCTAGCGGGGGGCCACAATGAGCAGTTCTTC. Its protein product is CASSSNLLAGGHNEQFF.

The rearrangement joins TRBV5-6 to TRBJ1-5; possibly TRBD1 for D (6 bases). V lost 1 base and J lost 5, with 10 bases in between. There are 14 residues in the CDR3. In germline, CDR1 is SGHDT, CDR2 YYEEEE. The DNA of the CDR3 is TGTGCCAGCAGCTTGCTGGCAGGGGATCAGCCCCAGCATTTT. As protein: CASSLLAGDQPQHF. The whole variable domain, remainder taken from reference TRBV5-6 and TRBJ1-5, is DAGVTQSPTHLIKTRGQQVTLRCSPKSGHDTVSWYQQALGQGPQFIFQYYEEEERQRGNFPDRFSGHQFPNYSSELNVNALLLGDSALYLCASSLLAGDQPQHFGDGTRLSIL.

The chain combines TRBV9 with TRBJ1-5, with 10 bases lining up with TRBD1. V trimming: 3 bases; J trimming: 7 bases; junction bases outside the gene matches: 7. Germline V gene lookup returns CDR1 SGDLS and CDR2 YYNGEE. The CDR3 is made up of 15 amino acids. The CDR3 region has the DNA TGTGCCAGCAGCGCGGGACAGGGGATTCAGCAGCCCCAGCATTTT. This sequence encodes CASSAGQGIQQPQHF.

CDR3 region: CASSLDEGREYEQYF. The DNA of the CDR3 is TGTGCCAGCAGCTTAGATGAGGGTCGGGAGTACGAGCAGTACTTC. The rearrangement links TRBV7-6 to TRBJ2-7; TRBD2 might be the D (6 bases). The CDR3 is made up of 15 amino acids. The V gene's germline CDR1 is SGHVS and CDR2 FNYEAQ. Trimming pared 1 base from V and 4 bases from J, leaving 14 bases between.

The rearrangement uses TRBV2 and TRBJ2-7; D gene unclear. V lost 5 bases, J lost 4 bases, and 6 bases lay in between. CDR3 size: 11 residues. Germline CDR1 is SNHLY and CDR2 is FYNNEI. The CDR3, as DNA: TGTGCCAGCAGTTCTAATTACGAGCAGTACTTC. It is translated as CASSSNYEQYF.

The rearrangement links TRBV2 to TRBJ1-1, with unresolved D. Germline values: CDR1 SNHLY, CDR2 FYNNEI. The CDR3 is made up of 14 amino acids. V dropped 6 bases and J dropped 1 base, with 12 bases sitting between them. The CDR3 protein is CASSALAGNTEAFF. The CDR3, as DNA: TGTGCCAGCAGCGCGCTAGCAGGGAACACTGAAGCTTTCTTT.

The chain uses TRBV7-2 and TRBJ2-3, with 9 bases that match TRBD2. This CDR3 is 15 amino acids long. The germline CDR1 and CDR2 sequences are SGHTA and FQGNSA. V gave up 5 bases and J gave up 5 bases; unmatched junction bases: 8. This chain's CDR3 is CASSPSSGVGDTQYF. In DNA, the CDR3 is TGTGCCAGCAGCCCGTCTAGCGGGGTAGGAGATACGCAGTATTTT.

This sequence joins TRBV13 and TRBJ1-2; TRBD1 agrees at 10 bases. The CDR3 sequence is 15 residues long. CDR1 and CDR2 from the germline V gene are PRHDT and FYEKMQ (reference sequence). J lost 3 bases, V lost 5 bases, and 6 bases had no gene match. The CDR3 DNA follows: TGTGCCAGCAGCCCAGGGACAGGGGTGTACTATGGCTACACCTTC. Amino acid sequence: CASSPGTGVYYGYTF.

CDR3 residues: CAISVASPNYGYTF. DNA for the CDR3: TGTGCCATCAGTGTAGCCAGTCCTAACTATGGCTACACCTTC. V is TRBV10-3 and J is TRBJ1-2; no reliable D call. The V end was cut by 4 bases, the J end by 0 bases, with 9 bases between. The CDR3 contains 14 residues. CDR1 is ENHRY, CDR2 SYGVKD, per germline.

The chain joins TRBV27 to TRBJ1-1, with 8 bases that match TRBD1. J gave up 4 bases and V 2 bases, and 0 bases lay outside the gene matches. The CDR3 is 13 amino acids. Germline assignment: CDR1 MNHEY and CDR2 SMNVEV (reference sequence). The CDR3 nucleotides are TGTGCCAGCAGTTTAACAGGGGGCACTGAAGCTTTCTTT. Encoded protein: CASSLTGGTEAFF.

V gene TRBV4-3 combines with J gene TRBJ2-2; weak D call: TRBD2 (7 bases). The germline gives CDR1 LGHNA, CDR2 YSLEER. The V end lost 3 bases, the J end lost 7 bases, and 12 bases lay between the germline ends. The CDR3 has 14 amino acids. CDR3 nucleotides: TGCGCCAGCAGCCATAACAGGGAGGGCGGGGAGCTGTTTTTT. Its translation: CASSHNREGGELFF.

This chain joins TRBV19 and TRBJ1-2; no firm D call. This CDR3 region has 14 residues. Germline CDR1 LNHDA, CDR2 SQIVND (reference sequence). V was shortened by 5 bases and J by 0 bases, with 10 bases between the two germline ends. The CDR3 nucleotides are TGTGCCAGTAGTCCCTCCCCAGCTAACTATGGCTACACCTTC. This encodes CASSPSPANYGYTF.

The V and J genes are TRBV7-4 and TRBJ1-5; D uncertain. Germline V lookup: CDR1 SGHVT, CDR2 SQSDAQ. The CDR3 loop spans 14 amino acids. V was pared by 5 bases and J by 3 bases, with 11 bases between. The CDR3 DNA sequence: TGTGCCAGCAGCCCGGGTTCAGCCAATCAGCCCCAGCATTTT. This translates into CASSPGSANQPQHF.

This CDR3 is CASSPQGGFGNTIYF. CDR3 sequence (DNA): TGTGCCAGCAGCCCTCAGGGTGGGTTTGGAAACACCATATATTTT. The chain joins TRBV7-8 to TRBJ1-3; D possibly corresponds to TRBD1 (5 bases). The CDR3 length is 15 residues. V lost 5 bases and J lost 3, with 14 bases in between. Per the germline V gene, CDR1 is SGHVS and CDR2 is FQNEAQ. Full variable domain (rest looked up from reference TRBV7-8 and TRBJ1-3): GAGVSQSPRYKVAKRGQDVALRCDPISGHVSLFWYQQALGQGPEFLTYFQNEAQLDKSGLPSDRFFAERPEGSVSTLKIQRTQQEDSAVYLCASSPQGGFGNTIYFGEGSWLTVV.

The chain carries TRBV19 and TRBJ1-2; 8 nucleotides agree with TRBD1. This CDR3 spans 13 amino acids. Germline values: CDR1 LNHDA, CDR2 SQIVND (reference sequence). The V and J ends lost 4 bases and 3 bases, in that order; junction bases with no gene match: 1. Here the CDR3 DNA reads TGTGCCAGTAGTAACAGGGGGGACTATGGCTACACCTTC. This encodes CASSNRGDYGYTF.

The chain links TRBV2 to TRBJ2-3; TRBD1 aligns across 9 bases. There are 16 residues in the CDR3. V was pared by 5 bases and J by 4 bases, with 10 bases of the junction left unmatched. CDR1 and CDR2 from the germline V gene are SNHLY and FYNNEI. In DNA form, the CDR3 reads TGTGCCAGCAGTCCAAACCGGGACAGGGCAGCAGATACGCAGTATTTT. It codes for CASSPNRDRAADTQYF.

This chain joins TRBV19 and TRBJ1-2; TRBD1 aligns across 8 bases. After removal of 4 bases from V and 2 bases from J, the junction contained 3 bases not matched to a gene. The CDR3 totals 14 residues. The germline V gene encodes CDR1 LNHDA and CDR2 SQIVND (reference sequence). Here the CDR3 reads CASSNAGGNYGYTF. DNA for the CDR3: TGTGCCAGTAGTAATGCAGGGGGCAACTATGGCTACACCTTC.

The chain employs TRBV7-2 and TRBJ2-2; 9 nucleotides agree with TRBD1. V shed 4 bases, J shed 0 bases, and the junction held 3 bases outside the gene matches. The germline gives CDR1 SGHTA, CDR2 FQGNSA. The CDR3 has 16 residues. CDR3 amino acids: CASSSRDRANTGELFF. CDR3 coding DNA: TGTGCCAGCAGCTCACGGGACAGGGCGAACACCGGGGAGCTGTTTTTT.

CDR3 sequence reads: CAWRVGTSNTEAFF. CDR3 nucleotides: TGTGCCTGGAGGGTGGGGACTTCGAACACTGAAGCTTTCTTT. The genes are TRBV30 and TRBJ1-1; perhaps TRBD1 as D (5 bases). Deletions cut 3 bases from V and 1 base from J, with 12 bases between. Germline lookup yields CDR1 GTSNPN and CDR2 SVGIG (reference sequence). The CDR3 extends over 14 amino acids. Variable domain in full (rest from reference TRBV30 and TRBJ1-1): SQTIHQWPATLVQPVGSPLSLECTVEGTSNPNLYWYRQAAGRGLQLLFYSVGIGQISSEVPQNLSASRPQDRQFILSSKKLLLSDSGFYLCAWRVGTSNTEAFFGQGTRLTVV.

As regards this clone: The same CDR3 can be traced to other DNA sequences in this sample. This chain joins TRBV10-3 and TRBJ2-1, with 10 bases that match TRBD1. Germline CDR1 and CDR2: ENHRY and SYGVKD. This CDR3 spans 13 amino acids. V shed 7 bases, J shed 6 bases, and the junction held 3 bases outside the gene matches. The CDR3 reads CAITGTGVNEQFF. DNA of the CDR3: TGTGCCATCACAGGGACAGGGGTCAATGAGCAGTTCTTC.

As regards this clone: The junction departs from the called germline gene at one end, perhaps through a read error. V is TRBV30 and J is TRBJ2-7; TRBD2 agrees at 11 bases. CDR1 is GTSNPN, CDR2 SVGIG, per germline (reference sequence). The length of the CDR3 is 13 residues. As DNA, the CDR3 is TGTGCCTGGAGTGTACGGTCTAGCGGGAGGATTCACTTC. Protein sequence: CAWSVRSSGRIHF.

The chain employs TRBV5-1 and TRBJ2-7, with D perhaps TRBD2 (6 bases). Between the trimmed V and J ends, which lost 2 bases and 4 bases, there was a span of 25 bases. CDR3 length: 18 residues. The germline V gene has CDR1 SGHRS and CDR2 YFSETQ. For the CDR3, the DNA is TGCGCCAGCAGCTTTTCTCCAAGAAGACGGGACTTCCAATACGAGCAGTACTTC. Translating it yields CASSFSPRRRDFQYEQYF.

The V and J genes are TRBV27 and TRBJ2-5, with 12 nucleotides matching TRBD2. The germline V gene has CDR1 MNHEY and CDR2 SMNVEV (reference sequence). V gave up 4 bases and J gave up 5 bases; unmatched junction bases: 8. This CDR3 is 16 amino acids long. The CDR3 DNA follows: TGTGCCAGCAGTTCAAGACTAGCGGGAGACCTGGAGACCCAGTACTTC. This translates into CASSSRLAGDLETQYF.

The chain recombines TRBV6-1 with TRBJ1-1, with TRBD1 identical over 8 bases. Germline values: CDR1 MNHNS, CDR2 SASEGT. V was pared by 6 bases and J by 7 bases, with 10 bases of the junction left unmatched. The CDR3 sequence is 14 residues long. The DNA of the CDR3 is TGTGCCAGCAGGGGTCAGGGGGCGTCCAATGAAGCTTTCTTT. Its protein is CASRGQGASNEAFF.

The chain's CDR3 is CASNPLSGGLHYEQYF. DNA of the CDR3: TGTGCCAGCAACCCTTTGAGTGGGGGCCTCCACTACGAGCAGTACTTC. The chain combines TRBV6-6 with TRBJ2-7, with a tentative D call TRBD1 (6 bases). Germline V gene lookup returns CDR1 MNHNY and CDR2 SVGAGI (reference sequence). The CDR3 is 16 residues long. Trimming stripped 7 bases from V and 3 bases from J, with 22 bases between.

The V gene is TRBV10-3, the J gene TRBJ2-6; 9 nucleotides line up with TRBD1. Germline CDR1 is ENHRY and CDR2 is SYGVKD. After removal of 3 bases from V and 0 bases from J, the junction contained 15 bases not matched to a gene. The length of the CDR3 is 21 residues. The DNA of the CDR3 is TGTGCCATCAGTGATTGGTCGGGACAGGGTTACCAATCCTCTGGGGCCAACGTCCTGACTTTC. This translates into CAISDWSGQGYQSSGANVLTF.

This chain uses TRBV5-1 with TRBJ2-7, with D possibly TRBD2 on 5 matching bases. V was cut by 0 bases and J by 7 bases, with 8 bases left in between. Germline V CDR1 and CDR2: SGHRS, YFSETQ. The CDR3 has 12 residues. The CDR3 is CASSLEGGEQYF. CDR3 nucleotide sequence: TGCGCCAGCAGCTTGGAAGGAGGAGAGCAGTACTTC.

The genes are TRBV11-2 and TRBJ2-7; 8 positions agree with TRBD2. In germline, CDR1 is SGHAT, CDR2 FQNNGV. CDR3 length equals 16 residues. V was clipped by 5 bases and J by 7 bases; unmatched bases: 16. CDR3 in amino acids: CASSLPPRAGVGEQYF. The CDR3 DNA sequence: TGTGCCAGCAGCCTACCCCCCCGAGCGGGAGTAGGAGAGCAGTACTTC.

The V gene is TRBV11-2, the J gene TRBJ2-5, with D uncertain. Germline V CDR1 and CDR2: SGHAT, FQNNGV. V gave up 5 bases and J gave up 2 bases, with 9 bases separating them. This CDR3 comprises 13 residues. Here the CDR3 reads CASSPSVQETQYF. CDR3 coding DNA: TGTGCCAGCAGCCCCTCAGTTCAAGAGACCCAGTACTTC.

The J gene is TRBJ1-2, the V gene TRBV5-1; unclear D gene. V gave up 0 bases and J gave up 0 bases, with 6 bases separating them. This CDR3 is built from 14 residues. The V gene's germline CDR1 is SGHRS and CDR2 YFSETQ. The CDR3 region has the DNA TGCGCCAGCAGCTTGGGTTTATCTAACTATGGCTACACCTTC. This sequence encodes CASSLGLSNYGYTF.